Relative to its sample, the clone carrying this TCR beta chain is medium-sized (0.01 to 0.1%). Whole blood was used without fractionation, so all unsorted peripheral T cells were included. The data are from a study of HIV-infected patients and healthy controls. On the study more broadly: Total CDR3 counts per chain did not differ significantly between patients and controls.

Trimming took 6 bases from V and 2 from J, leaving 11 bases between them. Germline assignment: CDR1 SNHLY and CDR2 FYNNEI. The CDR3 contains 14 residues. Reverse transcription used about 510 ng RNA and constant-region primers for alpha and beta. Using multiplexing indices, alpha and beta chain libraries were generated apart by chain-specific third strand synthesis. TCRdb independently ran MiXCR on the 5' RACE reads; one entry per CDR3 protein. Counted here are 4,000 to 4,500 distinct CDR3 sequences, roughly 14% occurring once; the ten biggest clones make up about 15%. The sample here was blood, taken before antiretroviral therapy. The clonotype was recovered from an adult with HIV infection. The chain employs TRBV2 and TRBJ2-1, with D tentatively TRBD1 (5 bases). For the CDR3, the DNA is TGTGCCAGCAGGGGGCTGGCTACCTACAATGAGCAGTTCTTC. As protein: CASRGLATYNEQFF. Combining the CDR3 with reference TRBV2 and TRBJ2-1 gives the whole variable domain EPEVTQTPSHQVTQMGQEVILRCVPISNHLYFYWYRQILGQKVEFLVSFYNNEISEKSEIFDDQFSVERPDGSNFTLKIRSTKLEDSAMYFCASRGLATYNEQFFGPGTRLTVL.